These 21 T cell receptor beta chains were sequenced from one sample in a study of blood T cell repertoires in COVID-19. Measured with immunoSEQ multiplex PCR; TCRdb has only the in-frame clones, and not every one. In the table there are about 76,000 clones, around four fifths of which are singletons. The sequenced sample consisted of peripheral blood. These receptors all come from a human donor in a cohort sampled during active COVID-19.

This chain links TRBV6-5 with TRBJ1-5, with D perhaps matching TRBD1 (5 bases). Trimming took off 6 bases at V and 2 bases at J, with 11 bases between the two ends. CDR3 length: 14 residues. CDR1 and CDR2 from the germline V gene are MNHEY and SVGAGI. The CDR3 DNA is TGTGCCAGCAGCAGCCGGGGGGGCAATCAGCCCCAGCATTTT. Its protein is CASSSRGGNQPQHF.

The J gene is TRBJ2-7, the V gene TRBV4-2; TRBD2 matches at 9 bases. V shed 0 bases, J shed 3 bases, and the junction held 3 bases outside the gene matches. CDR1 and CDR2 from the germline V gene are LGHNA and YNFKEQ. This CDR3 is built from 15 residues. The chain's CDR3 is CASSQEISGGYEQYF. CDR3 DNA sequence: TGTGCCAGCAGCCAAGAGATTAGCGGGGGCTACGAGCAGTACTTC.

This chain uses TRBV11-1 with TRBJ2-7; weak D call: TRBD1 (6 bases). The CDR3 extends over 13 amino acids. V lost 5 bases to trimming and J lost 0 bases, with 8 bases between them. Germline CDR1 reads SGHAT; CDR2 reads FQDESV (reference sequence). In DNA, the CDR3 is TGTGCCAGCAGCCGGGACACCTCCTACGAGCAGTACTTC. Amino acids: CASSRDTSYEQYF.

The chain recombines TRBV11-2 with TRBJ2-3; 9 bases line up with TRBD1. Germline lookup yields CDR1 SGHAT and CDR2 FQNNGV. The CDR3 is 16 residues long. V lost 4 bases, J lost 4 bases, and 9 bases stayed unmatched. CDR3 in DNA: TGTGCCAGCAGCTCCTACAGGGGGCCCTCGGCAGATACGCAGTATTTT. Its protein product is CASSSYRGPSADTQYF.

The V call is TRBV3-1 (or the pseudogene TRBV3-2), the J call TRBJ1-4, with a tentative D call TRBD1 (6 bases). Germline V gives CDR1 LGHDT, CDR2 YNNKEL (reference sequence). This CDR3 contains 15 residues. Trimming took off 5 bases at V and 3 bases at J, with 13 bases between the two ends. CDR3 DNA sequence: TGTGCCAGCAGCTTTACGTGGGGGCCTAATGAAAAACTGTTTTTT. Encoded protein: CASSFTWGPNEKLFF.

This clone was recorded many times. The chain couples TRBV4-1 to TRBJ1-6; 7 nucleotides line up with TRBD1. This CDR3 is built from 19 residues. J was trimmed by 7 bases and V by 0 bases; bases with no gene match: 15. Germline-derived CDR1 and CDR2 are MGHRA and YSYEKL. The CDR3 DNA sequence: TGCGCCAGCAGCCAAGATCCAGACAGGGAAGATTCTTTGAATTCACCCCTCCACTTT. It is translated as CASSQDPDREDSLNSPLHF.

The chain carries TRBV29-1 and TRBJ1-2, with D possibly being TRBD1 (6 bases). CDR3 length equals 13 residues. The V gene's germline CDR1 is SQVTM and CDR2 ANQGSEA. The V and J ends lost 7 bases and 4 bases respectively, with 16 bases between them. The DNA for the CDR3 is TGCAGCGCCTACGGGGGAGGGGGCTATGGCTACACCTTC. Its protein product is CSAYGGGGYGYTF.

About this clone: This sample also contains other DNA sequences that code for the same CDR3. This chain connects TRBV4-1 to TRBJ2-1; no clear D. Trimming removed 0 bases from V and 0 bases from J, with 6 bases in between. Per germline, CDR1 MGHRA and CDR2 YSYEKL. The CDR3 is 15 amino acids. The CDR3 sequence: CASSQEESSYNEQFF. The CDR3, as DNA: TGCGCCAGCAGCCAAGAGGAGAGCTCCTACAATGAGCAGTTCTTC.

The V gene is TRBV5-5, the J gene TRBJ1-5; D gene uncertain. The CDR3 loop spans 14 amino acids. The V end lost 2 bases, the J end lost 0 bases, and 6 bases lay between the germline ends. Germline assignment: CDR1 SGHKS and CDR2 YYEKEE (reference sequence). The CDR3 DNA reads TGTGCCAGCAGCTTTACTAGTAGCAATCAGCCCCAGCATTTT. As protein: CASSFTSSNQPQHF.

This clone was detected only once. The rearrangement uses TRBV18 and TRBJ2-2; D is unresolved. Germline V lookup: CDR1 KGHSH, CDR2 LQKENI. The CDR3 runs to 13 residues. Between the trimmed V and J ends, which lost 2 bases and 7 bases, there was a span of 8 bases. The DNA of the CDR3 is TGTGCCAGCTCACCATTCCCGTACGGGGAGCTGTTTTTT. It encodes CASSPFPYGELFF.

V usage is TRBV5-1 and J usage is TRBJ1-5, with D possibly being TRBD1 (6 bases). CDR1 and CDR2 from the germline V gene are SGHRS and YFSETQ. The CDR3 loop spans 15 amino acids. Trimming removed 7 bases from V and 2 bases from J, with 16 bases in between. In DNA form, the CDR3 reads TGCGCCAGCCGAGGGGGGGCCCAGGGCAATCAGCCCCAGCATTTT. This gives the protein CASRGGAQGNQPQHF.

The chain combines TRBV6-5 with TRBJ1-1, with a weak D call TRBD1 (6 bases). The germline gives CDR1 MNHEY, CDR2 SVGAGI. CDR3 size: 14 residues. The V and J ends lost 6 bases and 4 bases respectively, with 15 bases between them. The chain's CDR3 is CASRAGVFGTEAFF. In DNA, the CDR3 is TGTGCCAGCAGGGCAGGGGTGTTTGGCACTGAAGCTTTCTTT.

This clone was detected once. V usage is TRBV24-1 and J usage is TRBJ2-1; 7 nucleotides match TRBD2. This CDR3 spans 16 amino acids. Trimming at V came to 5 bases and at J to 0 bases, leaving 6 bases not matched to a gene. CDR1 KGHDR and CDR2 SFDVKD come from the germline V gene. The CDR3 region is CATSGAGDPSYNEQFF. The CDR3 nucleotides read TGTGCCACCAGTGGGGCGGGGGATCCCTCCTACAATGAGCAGTTCTTC.

This chain's CDR3 is CASSPGQGLGYQETQYF. As DNA, the CDR3 is TGTGCCAGCTCACCGGGACAGGGGTTAGGGTACCAAGAGACCCAGTACTTC. The V gene is TRBV18, the J gene TRBJ2-5; 10 bases line up with TRBD1. Germline loops: CDR1 KGHSH, CDR2 LQKENI. The CDR3 extends over 17 amino acids. The trim removed 3 bases at V and 0 bases at J, leaving 7 bases unmatched.

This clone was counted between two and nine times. CDR3 loop: CASSRFTRDTEAFF. The CDR3 DNA is TGCGCCAGCAGCCGGTTCACCCGGGACACTGAAGCTTTCTTT. This sequence joins TRBV4-1 and TRBJ1-1; no definite D call. CDR1 MGHRA and CDR2 YSYEKL come from the germline V gene. The CDR3 totals 14 residues. V dropped 4 bases and J dropped 3 bases, with 12 bases sitting between them.

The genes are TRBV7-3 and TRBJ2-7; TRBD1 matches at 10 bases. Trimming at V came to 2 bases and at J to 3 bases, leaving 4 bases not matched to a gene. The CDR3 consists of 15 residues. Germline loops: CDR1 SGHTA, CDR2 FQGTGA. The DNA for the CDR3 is TGTGCCAGCAGCTTATGGGACAGGGGAGGCTACGAGCAGTACTTC. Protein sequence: CASSLWDRGGYEQYF.

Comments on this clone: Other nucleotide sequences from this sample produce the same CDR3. The CDR3 loop is CASSITGTDYGYTF. CDR3 nucleotides: TGTGCCAGTAGTATAACCGGGACAGACTATGGCTACACCTTC. The J gene is TRBJ1-2, the V gene TRBV19, with TRBD1 matching over 7 bases. This CDR3 contains 14 residues. Trimming at V came to 2 bases and at J to 3 bases, leaving 3 bases not matched to a gene. CDR1 LNHDA and CDR2 SQIVND come from the germline V gene (reference sequence).

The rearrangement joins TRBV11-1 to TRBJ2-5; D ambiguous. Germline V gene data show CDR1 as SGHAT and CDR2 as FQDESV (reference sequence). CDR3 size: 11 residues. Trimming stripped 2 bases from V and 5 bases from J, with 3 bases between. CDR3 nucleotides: TGTGCCAGCAGCTTACGGGAGACCCAGTACTTC. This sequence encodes CASSLRETQYF.

The CDR3 protein is CASSARGQETQYF. In nucleotides, the CDR3 is TGTGCCAGCAGTGCGCGGGGCCAAGAGACCCAGTACTTC. The chain uses TRBV2 and TRBJ2-5; D is possibly TRBD2 (6 bases). The CDR3 length is 13 residues. Per the germline V gene, CDR1 is SNHLY and CDR2 is FYNNEI. Trimming removed 4 bases at V and 1 base at J, with 7 bases between.

CDR3 loop: CASLSTGSGEKLFF. The CDR3 DNA reads as TGTGCCAGCTTGTCGACAGGGTCGGGTGAAAAACTGTTTTTT. The chain links TRBV4-2 to TRBJ1-4; 7 positions agree with TRBD1. The CDR3 contains 14 residues. Germline CDR1 and CDR2: LGHNA and YNFKEQ. J was trimmed by 7 bases and V by 8 bases; bases with no gene match: 10.

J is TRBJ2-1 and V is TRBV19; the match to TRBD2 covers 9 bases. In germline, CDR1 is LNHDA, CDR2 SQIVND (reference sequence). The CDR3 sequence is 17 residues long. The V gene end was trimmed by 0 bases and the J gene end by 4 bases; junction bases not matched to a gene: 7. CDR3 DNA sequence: TGTGCCAGTAGTATAGAGGAGCGGGGGGCTCCATACAATGAGCAGTTCTTC. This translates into CASSIEERGAPYNEQFF.